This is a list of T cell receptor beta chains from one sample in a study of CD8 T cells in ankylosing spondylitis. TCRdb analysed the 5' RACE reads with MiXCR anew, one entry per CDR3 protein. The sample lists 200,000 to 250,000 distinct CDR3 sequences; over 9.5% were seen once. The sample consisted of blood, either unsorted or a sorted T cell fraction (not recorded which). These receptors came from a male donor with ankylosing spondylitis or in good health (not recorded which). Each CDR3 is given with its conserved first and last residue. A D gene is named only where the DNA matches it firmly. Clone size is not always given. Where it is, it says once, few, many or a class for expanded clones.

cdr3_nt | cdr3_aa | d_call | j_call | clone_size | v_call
TGTGCCAGCAGTTTGGGACAGGGGGCTATGGGCACTGAAGCTTTCTTT | CASSLGQGAMGTEAFF | TRBD1 | TRBJ1-1 | many | TRBV12-3/TRBV12-4
TGCGCCAGCAGCCCTGCTAGCGGATCCTACGAGCAGTACTTC | CASSPASGSYEQYF | TRBD2 | TRBJ2-7 | many | TRBV5-1
TGTGCCAGCGGTGGAGGATCAAACACTGAAGCTTTCTTT | CASGGGSNTEAFF | . | TRBJ1-1 | . | TRBV14
TGTGCCTGGAGTGGCAGGCCCCTGGGTACGCAGTATTTT | CAWSGRPLGTQYF | . | TRBJ2-3 | many | TRBV30
TGCAGTGCTAGAGATCTGGGCGGGAGAGGAATAGATACGCAGTATTTT | CSARDLGGRGIDTQYF | TRBD2 | TRBJ2-3 | . | TRBV20-1
TGCAGTGCTAGGGTTAGCGCCTTCACAGATACGCAGTATTTT | CSARVSAFTDTQYF | . | TRBJ2-3 | many | TRBV20-1
TGTGCCTGGTCTGGGAGTTTTAATGAAAAACTGTTTTTT | CAWSGSFNEKLFF | . | TRBJ1-4 | few | TRBV30
TGTGCCAGCAGCCCACTGACCAGGGATACCTATGGCTACACCTTC | CASSPLTRDTYGYTF | . | TRBJ1-2 | few | TRBV7-9
TGCGCCAGCAGCCAAGAGAGCGGGAGCACATACAATGAGCAGTTCTTC | CASSQESGSTYNEQFF | TRBD2 | TRBJ2-1 | many | TRBV4-1
TGCGCCAGCAGCTTCACGGACGGTTCGAGTGAGGGCACCTTC | CASSFTDGSSEGTF | . | TRBJ1-2 | many | TRBV5-1